Below, 29 T cell receptor beta chains from the same sample are listed, as sequenced in a study of shared clonotypes between healthy human individuals. Profiled with immunoSEQ multiplex PCR; TCRdb holds only in-frame clones, not every one. The sample shows about 530,000 clones, around 96% of them seen only once. The sequenced sample consisted of naive CD4+ T cells sorted from blood. The subset denotes: CD45RA+ positively selected. These receptors were collected from a woman between 25 and 40 years old in good health.

J is TRBJ1-3 and V is TRBV5-4, with 7 positions matching TRBD1. The CDR3 runs 17 residues. In germline, CDR1 is SGHNT, CDR2 YYREEE (reference sequence). Germline trimming cut 4 bases from V and 0 bases from J; bases unmatched to any gene: 10. CDR3 DNA sequence: TGTGCCAGCAGCCTACAGGGGCTGCAACCCTCTGGAAACACCATATATTTT. The encoded protein is CASSLQGLQPSGNTIYF. The full variable domain, its missing parts supplied by reference TRBV5-4 and TRBJ1-3, is ETGVTQSPTHLIKTRGQQVTLRCSSQSGHNTVSWYQQALGQGPQFIFQYYREEENGRGNFPPRFSGLQFPNYSSELNVNALELDDSALYLCASSLQGLQPSGNTIYFGEGSWLTVV.

A note on this clone: The same CDR3 can be traced to other DNA sequences in this sample. This rearrangement joins TRBV7-9 to TRBJ2-7; D is unresolved. V lost 1 base and J 4 bases, leaving 5 bases between the germline ends. This CDR3 has 12 amino acids. CDR1 and CDR2 from the germline V gene are SEHNR and FQNEAQ (reference sequence). The CDR3 DNA follows: TGTGCCAGCAGCTTAGTCCAATACGAGCAGTACTTC. Translation: CASSLVQYEQYF. The complete variable domain, with remaining parts taken from reference TRBV7-9 and TRBJ2-7, reads DTGVSQNPRHKITKRGQNVTFRCDPISEHNRLYWYRQTLGQGPEFLTYFQNEAQLEKSRLLSDRFSAERPKGSFSTLEIQRTEQGDSAMYLCASSLVQYEQYFGPGTRLTVT.

This clone was observed a handful of times. In nucleotides, the CDR3 is TGTGCCAGCAGTACAACAGGGGGCACCGAGCAGTACTTC. It is translated as CASSTTGGTEQYF. The chain joins TRBV28 to TRBJ2-7, with 9 bases lining up with TRBD1. The junction had 5 bases not matched to a gene; V was cut back by 5 bases and J by 6 bases. CDR3 size: 13 residues. The germline V gene encodes CDR1 MDHEN and CDR2 SYDVKM.

This rearrangement joins TRBV7-2 to TRBJ2-3; 13 bases agree with TRBD2. CDR1 SGHTA and CDR2 FQGNSA come from the germline V gene. This CDR3 is 16 amino acids long. After removal of 5 bases from V and 2 bases from J, the junction contained 4 bases not matched to a gene. CDR3 bases: TGTGCCAGCAGCCAGGGACTAGCGGGAAACACAGATACGCAGTATTTT. Its translation: CASSQGLAGNTDTQYF.

This chain links TRBV5-1 with TRBJ2-3; TRBD2 agrees at 13 bases. The germline gives CDR1 SGHRS, CDR2 YFSETQ. This CDR3 spans 17 amino acids. V gave up 2 bases and J gave up 3 bases; unmatched junction bases: 6. The CDR3 is CASSLRLAGGLTDTQYF. CDR3 coding DNA: TGCGCCAGCAGCTTAAGACTAGCGGGAGGCCTAACAGATACGCAGTATTTT. The entire variable domain, with the rest obtained from reference TRBV5-1 and TRBJ2-3, is as follows: KAGVTQTPRYLIKTRGQQVTLSCSPISGHRSVSWYQQTPGQGLQFLFEYFSETQRNKGNFPGRFSGRQFSNSRSEMNVSTLELGDSALYLCASSLRLAGGLTDTQYFGPGTRLTVL.

This chain links TRBV19 with TRBJ1-5; D is unresolved. Per germline, CDR1 LNHDA and CDR2 SQIVND (reference sequence). The CDR3 sequence is 17 residues long. Trimming took off 3 bases at V and 0 bases at J, with 15 bases between the two ends. This chain's CDR3 is CASSMGTTSYSNQPQHF. CDR3 nucleotides: TGTGCCAGTAGTATGGGCACGACATCTTATAGCAATCAGCCCCAGCATTTT.

This clone has only one observation. The genes are TRBV4-1 and TRBJ2-1; D may be TRBD2 (5 bases). Trimming cost V 3 bases and J 4 bases, with 16 bases left between them. Germline V CDR1 and CDR2: MGHRA, YSYEKL. This CDR3 region has 16 residues. The CDR3 reads CASSHLRSGLYNEQFF. The CDR3 DNA reads TGCGCCAGCAGCCACTTGAGGAGCGGACTGTACAATGAGCAGTTCTTC.

V gene TRBV4-1 combines with J gene TRBJ2-5; D is ambiguous. This CDR3 comprises 15 residues. V was trimmed by 6 bases and J by 1 base, leaving 15 bases between them. The germline V gene has CDR1 MGHRA and CDR2 YSYEKL. This CDR3 is CASSPRPGTQETQYF. As DNA, the CDR3 is TGCGCCAGCAGTCCCCGCCCCGGCACCCAAGAGACCCAGTACTTC.

The chain uses TRBV29-1 and TRBJ2-7; D unresolved. Germline V gene data show CDR1 as SQVTM and CDR2 as ANQGSEA. Deletions cut 2 bases from V and 7 bases from J, with 15 bases between. The CDR3 totals 13 residues. CDR3 amino acids: CSVETRLGDEQYF. In DNA, the CDR3 is TGCAGCGTTGAAACTCGCCTTGGCGATGAGCAGTACTTC.

Worth noting for this clone: No DNA is shown, since the ends of the CDR3 on it are uncertain; the CDR3 is the one TCRdb lists. The chain links TRBV27 to TRBJ1-1. Inclusive of both ends, the CDR3 amounts to 15 amino acids. Germline loops: CDR1 MNHEY, CDR2 SMNVEV (reference sequence). CDR3 amino acids: CASSTSTGVNTEAFF.

The V gene is TRBV19, the J gene TRBJ2-1; a possible D gene is TRBD1 (6 bases). CDR3 length: 12 residues. Trimming removed 4 bases at V and 10 bases at J, with 11 bases between. Germline CDR1 reads LNHDA; CDR2 reads SQIVND (reference sequence). The chain's CDR3 is CASSTTGREQFF. As DNA, the CDR3 is TGTGCCAGTAGTACAACAGGGCGCGAGCAGTTCTTC.

This rearrangement joins TRBV19 to TRBJ2-7; TRBD2 agrees at 10 bases. With V trimmed by 1 base and J by 3 bases, 3 bases remained unmatched. Germline V gene lookup returns CDR1 LNHDA and CDR2 SQIVND (reference sequence). The CDR3 totals 15 residues. The CDR3 DNA sequence: TGTGCCAGTAGTATAGTGGCTAGCGGGAGCTACGAGCAGTACTTC. It codes for CASSIVASGSYEQYF.

This CDR3 reads CATSRAGGAETQYF. CDR3 nucleotide sequence: TGTGCCACTTCCCGGGCAGGGGGCGCAGAGACCCAGTACTTC. The V call is TRBV15, the J call TRBJ2-5, with TRBD1 matching over 8 bases. The CDR3 contains 14 residues. Germline trimming cut 9 bases from V and 4 bases from J; bases unmatched to any gene: 10. Per the germline V gene, CDR1 is LNHNV and CDR2 is YYDKDF (reference sequence).

The chain links TRBV15 to TRBJ2-5; D is ambiguous. The length of the CDR3 is 16 residues. The germline CDR1 and CDR2 sequences are LNHNV and YYDKDF (reference sequence). The ends were cut back, 4 bases at V and 2 bases at J, with 17 bases in the middle. CDR3 sequence (DNA): TGTGCCACCAGCATTGTCACAAGCGTACCACAAGAGACCCAGTACTTC. Protein product: CATSIVTSVPQETQYF.

The CDR3 sequence is CSVRGLADAYEQYF. Written as DNA, the CDR3 is TGCAGCGTAAGGGGACTAGCGGATGCCTACGAGCAGTACTTC. This chain joins TRBV29-1 and TRBJ2-5; 11 nucleotides agree with TRBD2. The DNA end favors TRBJ2-7, so the J call may be wrong. Germline lookup yields CDR1 SQVTM and CDR2 ANQGSEA. The CDR3 spans 14 residues.

The V and J genes are TRBV2 and TRBJ2-1; 7 nucleotides match TRBD2. CDR1 and CDR2 from the germline V gene are SNHLY and FYNNEI. The CDR3 covers 16 residues. V lost 7 bases, J lost 4 bases, and 13 bases stayed unmatched. CDR3 sequence: CASTHELASGYNEQFF. The CDR3 DNA reads as TGTGCCAGCACTCACGAATTGGCTAGCGGATACAATGAGCAGTTCTTC.

The gene calls are TRBV5-1 and TRBJ2-2; 11 bases fit TRBD2. CDR1 SGHRS and CDR2 YFSETQ come from the germline V gene. V lost 4 bases and J lost 4; bases outside the gene matches: 9. CDR3 length: 17 residues. The CDR3 DNA reads TGCGCCAGCAGCACGAACAAACTAGCGGGAGTCACCGGGGAGCTGTTTTTT. It encodes CASSTNKLAGVTGELFF.

The chain recombines TRBV5-8 with TRBJ2-5, with D possibly matching TRBD1 (5 bases). Near its end, the DNA agrees better with TRBJ2-7, so the J call may be wrong. In germline, CDR1 is SGHTS, CDR2 YDEGEE. CDR3 length equals 14 residues. The CDR3 DNA follows: TGTGCCAGCAGGATGGTGGACAACGCCTACGAGCAGTACTTC. This gives the protein CASRMVDNAYEQYF.

The chain carries TRBV11-2 and TRBJ1-4; TRBD1 might be the D (5 bases). The CDR3 extends over 15 amino acids. V was trimmed by 7 bases and J by 8 bases, leaving 20 bases between them. Germline values: CDR1 SGHAT, CDR2 FQNNGV. CDR3 DNA: TGTGCCAGCACCTGGGGGAGGGGACGGAAGGAAAAACTGTTTTTT. It encodes CASTWGRGRKEKLFF.

CDR3 in DNA: TGTGCCAGCAGTGAACAGGGTTTGAGCTATGGCTACACCTTC. Translated: CASSEQGLSYGYTF. The chain joins TRBV6-1 to TRBJ1-2, with D possibly TRBD1 on 5 matching bases. Germline assignment: CDR1 MNHNS and CDR2 SASEGT. Trimming removed 2 bases from V and 4 bases from J, with 11 bases in between. This CDR3 has 14 amino acids.

This chain joins TRBV30 and TRBJ1-6, with D uncertain. V lost 4 bases and J lost 10, with 11 bases in between. Looked up from germline, CDR1 is GTSNPN and CDR2 is SVGIG (reference sequence). The CDR3 covers 12 residues. The CDR3 nucleotides read TGTGCCTGGACAGGTGGAGGGTCACCCCTCCACTTT. Amino acid sequence: CAWTGGGSPLHF.

This clone came up a few times. The chain is built from TRBV5-1 and TRBJ2-1; tentative D call: TRBD1 (5 bases). Germline assignment: CDR1 SGHRS and CDR2 YFSETQ. V lost 0 bases to trimming and J lost 2 bases, with 9 bases between them. This CDR3 contains 15 residues. The CDR3 sequence is CASSLGGSAYNEQFF. CDR3 sequence (DNA): TGCGCCAGCAGCTTGGGGGGCAGCGCCTACAATGAGCAGTTCTTC.

V gene TRBV29-1 combines with J gene TRBJ1-2; 10 bases are shared with TRBD1. The CDR3 spans 15 residues. The junction had 7 bases not matched to a gene; V was cut back by 4 bases and J by 2 bases. Germline loops: CDR1 SQVTM, CDR2 ANQGSEA. CDR3 in amino acids: CSVVRDRGSNYGYTF. Here the CDR3 DNA reads TGCAGCGTTGTTCGGGACAGGGGATCCAACTATGGCTACACCTTC.

The CDR3 sequence is CASSGGRGGTGELFF. Here the CDR3 DNA reads TGTGCCAGCAGTGGCGGCAGGGGAGGCACCGGGGAGCTGTTTTTT. J is TRBJ2-2 and V is TRBV6-1, with D perhaps TRBD1 or TRBD2 (6 bases each). Looked up from germline, CDR1 is MNHNS and CDR2 is SASEGT. CDR3 length equals 15 residues. The ends were cut back, 4 bases at V and 4 bases at J, with 13 bases in the middle.

The chain combines TRBV7-7 with TRBJ1-6; 8 nucleotides agree with TRBD1. CDR1 SSHAT and CDR2 FNYEAQ come from the germline V gene (reference sequence). The CDR3 length is 15 residues. V lost 5 bases, J lost 5 bases, and 5 bases stayed unmatched. The CDR3 DNA is TGTGCCAGCAGCCCGACAGGGGACGATAATTCACCCCTCCACTTT. Its translation is CASSPTGDDNSPLHF.

This chain connects TRBV7-2 to TRBJ2-2; D possibly corresponds to TRBD2 (5 bases). Germline CDR1 SGHTA, CDR2 FQGNSA. This CDR3 spans 16 amino acids. V was clipped by 2 bases and J by 0 bases, with 10 bases between them. The CDR3 reads CASSLSVGANTGELFF. In DNA, the CDR3 is TGTGCCAGCAGCTTATCCGTGGGAGCGAACACCGGGGAGCTGTTTTTT. Full variable domain (outside the CDR3, taken from reference TRBV7-2 and TRBJ2-2): GAGVSQSPSNKVTEKGKDVELRCDPISGHTALYWYRQSLGQGLEFLIYFQGNSAPDKSGLPSDRFSAERTGGSVSTLTIQRTQQEDSAVYLCASSLSVGANTGELFFGEGSRLTVL.

Written as DNA, the CDR3 is TGTGCCAGCTCACGGCAGGAGTCCACCGGGGAGCTGTTTTTT. Protein: CASSRQESTGELFF. The chain joins TRBV18 to TRBJ2-2; D gene uncertain. The germline V gene has CDR1 KGHSH and CDR2 LQKENI. Trimming stripped 4 bases from V and 4 bases from J, with 10 bases between. This CDR3 has 14 amino acids.

The chain has TRBV27 and TRBJ2-1, with D possibly TRBD1 on 6 matching bases. The V end was cut by 6 bases, the J end by 8 bases, with 17 bases between. This CDR3 is 14 amino acids long. Germline CDR1 MNHEY, CDR2 SMNVEV (reference sequence). The CDR3 sequence is CASRPLREGDEQFF. CDR3 bases: TGTGCCAGCAGACCTCTTCGCGAGGGGGATGAGCAGTTCTTC.

V and J are TRBV5-1 and TRBJ2-5; D is perhaps TRBD2 (5 bases). This CDR3 has 14 residues. Trimming left V 3 bases short and J 5 bases short, with 14 bases between. Germline values: CDR1 SGHRS, CDR2 YFSETQ. In DNA, the CDR3 is TGCGCCAGCAGCTCGGCGGCAGGCGGGGAGACCCAGTACTTC. Translating gives CASSSAAGGETQYF. Filled out from reference TRBV5-1 and TRBJ2-5, the complete variable domain reads KAGVTQTPRYLIKTRGQQVTLSCSPISGHRSVSWYQQTPGQGLQFLFEYFSETQRNKGNFPGRFSGRQFSNSRSEMNVSTLELGDSALYLCASSSAAGGETQYFGPGTRLLVL.